The clone carrying this T cell receptor (beta chain) was counted between two and nine times. Its antigen is not known. The entry originates in a study of OX40 agonist ivuxolimab in advanced cancers. General study points: Circulating CD4+ and CD8+ T cells showed clonal expansion by week 6 at 0.1 to 3.0 mg/kg.

Clones were sequenced by immunoSEQ multiplex PCR, and TCRdb holds only the in-frame ones, with some missing. Of 60,000 to 85,000 clones listed, roughly nine tenths are singletons. Excluded were patients having autoimmune disease history or systemic immunosuppression. Blood samples were obtained at baseline, cycle 4 day 1, and cycle 7 day 1. The sequenced sample was CD4+ or CD8+ T cells sorted from blood, obtained in a trial of the OX40 agonist ivuxolimab. The receptor was derived from an adult with an advanced solid tumor such as melanoma, head and neck, liver or kidney cancer.

The CDR3 loop reads CASSLSGRGADTQYF. CDR3 bases: TGTGCCAGCAGCTTATCTGGCAGGGGAGCAGATACGCAGTATTTT. The chain has TRBV7-9 and TRBJ2-3; D is possibly TRBD1 (6 bases). This CDR3 is 15 amino acids long. In germline, CDR1 is SEHNR, CDR2 FQNEAQ (reference sequence). The ends were cut back, 2 bases at V and 4 bases at J, with 13 bases in the middle.